The clone carrying this TCR beta chain was seen at least ten times. Its matching antigen is unknown. The data are from a study of T cells in Graves' hyperthyroidism and ophthalmopathy. Findings and limits, study-wide: Most thyroid clonotypes that were expanded above 0.001 also turned up in blood.

Amplification targeted TCR beta CDR3 regions from RNA transcripts. Initially, a first-round RT-PCR of the TCR CDR3 employed the HTBI primer set. Each CDR3 protein is one row after TCRdb ran MiXCR on the multiplex PCR reads. Of nearly 110,000 distinct CDR3 sequences detected, about 17% appear once; the ten largest clones hold about 45%. The TCR originated in a woman between 45 and 65 years old with Graves' hyperthyroidism. Sequencing was carried out using blood.

CDR3 sequence reads: CASSLVTSGVDTQYF. The DNA for the CDR3 is TGCGCCAGCAGCTTGGTGACTAGCGGGGTCGATACGCAGTATTTT. The V call is TRBV5-1, the J call TRBJ2-3; 11 nucleotides align to TRBD2. The CDR3 has 15 amino acids. V lost 0 bases to trimming and J lost 6 bases; unmatched junction nucleotides: 3. CDR1 and CDR2 from the germline V gene are SGHRS and YFSETQ.